The clone carrying this T cell receptor (beta chain) was counted a single time. This specimen belongs to a study of blood T cell repertoires in COVID-19. Study information: Acute and convalescent COVID-19 samples came from the United States, Italy and Spain. The analysed material was cDNA or gDNA that came from T cells, B-cell-depleted T cells, or PBMCs.

Original data processing: Quantification of nucleated cells was approximated via reference gene primer amplification. Assay used: immunoSEQ multiplex PCR; TCRdb lists only in-frame clones, some missing. V, J and clone size reflect that table, while D and trimming were determined from the DNA. The sample includes fewer than 130,000 clones, about 85% of them seen just once. The sequence derives from a human donor in a cohort sampled during active COVID-19. The sample consisted of peripheral blood.

CDR3 loop: CASSPNRGQGTGELFF. The CDR3 DNA follows: TGTGCCAGCAGCCCTAACAGGGGGCAAGGCACCGGGGAGCTGTTTTTT. This chain uses TRBV7-6 with TRBJ2-2; 9 bases match TRBD1. Germline CDR1 is SGHVS and CDR2 is FNYEAQ. The CDR3 totals 16 residues. V gave up 5 bases and J gave up 4 bases; unmatched junction bases: 8.